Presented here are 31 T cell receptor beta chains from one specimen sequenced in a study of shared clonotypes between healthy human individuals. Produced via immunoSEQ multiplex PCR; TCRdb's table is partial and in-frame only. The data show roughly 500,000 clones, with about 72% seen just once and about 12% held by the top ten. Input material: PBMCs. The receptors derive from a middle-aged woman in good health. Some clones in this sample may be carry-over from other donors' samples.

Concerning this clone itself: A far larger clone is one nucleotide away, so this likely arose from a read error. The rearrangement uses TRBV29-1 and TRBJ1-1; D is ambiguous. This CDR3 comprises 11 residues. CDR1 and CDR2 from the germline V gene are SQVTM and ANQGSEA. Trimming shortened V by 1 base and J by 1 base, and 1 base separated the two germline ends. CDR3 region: CSVEGNTEAFF. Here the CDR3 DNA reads TGCAGCGTTGAAGGGAACACTGAAGCTTTCTTT.

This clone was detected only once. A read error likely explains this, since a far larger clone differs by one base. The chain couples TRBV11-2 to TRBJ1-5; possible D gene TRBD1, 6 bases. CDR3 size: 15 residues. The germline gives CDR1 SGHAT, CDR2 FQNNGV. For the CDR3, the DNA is TGTGTCAGCAGCCCCATAGGGGGACGCAATCAGCCCCAGCATTTT. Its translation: CVSSPIGGRNQPQHF.

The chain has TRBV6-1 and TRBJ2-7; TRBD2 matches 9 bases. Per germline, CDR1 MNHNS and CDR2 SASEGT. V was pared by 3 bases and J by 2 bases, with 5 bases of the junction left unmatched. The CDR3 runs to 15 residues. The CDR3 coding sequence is TGTGCCAGCAGTGATCGGGTAGCGGGAGCCTACGAGCAGTACTTC. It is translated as CASSDRVAGAYEQYF.

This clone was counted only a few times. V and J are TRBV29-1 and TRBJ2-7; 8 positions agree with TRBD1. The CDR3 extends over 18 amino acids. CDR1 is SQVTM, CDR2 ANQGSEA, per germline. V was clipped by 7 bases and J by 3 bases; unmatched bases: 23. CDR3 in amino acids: CSAEGCGTGIPPNYEQYF. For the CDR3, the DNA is TGCAGCGCCGAGGGTTGTGGGACAGGAATACCCCCCAACTACGAGCAGTACTTC.

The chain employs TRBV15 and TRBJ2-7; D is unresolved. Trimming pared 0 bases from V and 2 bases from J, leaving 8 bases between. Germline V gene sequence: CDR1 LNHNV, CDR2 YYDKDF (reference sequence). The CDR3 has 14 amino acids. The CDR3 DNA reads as TGTGCCACCAGCAGAGATCTCCCAACCTACGAGCAGTACTTC. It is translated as CATSRDLPTYEQYF.

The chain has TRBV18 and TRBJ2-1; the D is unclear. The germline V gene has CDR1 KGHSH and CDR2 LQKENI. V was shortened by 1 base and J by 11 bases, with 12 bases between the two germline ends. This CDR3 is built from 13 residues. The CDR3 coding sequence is TGTGCCAGCTCACCACAGGACCTTCCGCAGCAGTTCTTC. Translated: CASSPQDLPQQFF.

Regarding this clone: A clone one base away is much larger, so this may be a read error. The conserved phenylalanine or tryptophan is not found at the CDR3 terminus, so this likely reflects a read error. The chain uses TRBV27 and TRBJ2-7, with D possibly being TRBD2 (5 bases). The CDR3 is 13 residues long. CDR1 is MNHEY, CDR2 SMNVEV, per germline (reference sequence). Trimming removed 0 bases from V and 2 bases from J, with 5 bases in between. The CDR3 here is CASSLSAAYEQYL. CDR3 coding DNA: TGTGCCAGCAGTTTATCAGCGGCCTACGAGCAGTACCTC.

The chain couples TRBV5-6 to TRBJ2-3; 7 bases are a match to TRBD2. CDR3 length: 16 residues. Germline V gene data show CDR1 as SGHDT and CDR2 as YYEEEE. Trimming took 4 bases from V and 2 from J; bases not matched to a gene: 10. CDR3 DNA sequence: TGTGCCAGCAGCGGAACCTTCCTAGCGGCCACAGATACGCAGTATTTT. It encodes CASSGTFLAATDTQYF.

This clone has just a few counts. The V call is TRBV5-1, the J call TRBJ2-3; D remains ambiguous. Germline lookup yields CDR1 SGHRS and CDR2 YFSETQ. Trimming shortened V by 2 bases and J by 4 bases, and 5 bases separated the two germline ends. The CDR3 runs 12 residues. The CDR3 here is CASSFGPDTQYF. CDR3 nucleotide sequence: TGCGCCAGCAGCTTCGGACCAGATACGCAGTATTTT. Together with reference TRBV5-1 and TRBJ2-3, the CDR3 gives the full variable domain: KAGVTQTPRYLIKTRGQQVTLSCSPISGHRSVSWYQQTPGQGLQFLFEYFSETQRNKGNFPGRFSGRQFSNSRSEMNVSTLELGDSALYLCASSFGPDTQYFGPGTRLTVL.

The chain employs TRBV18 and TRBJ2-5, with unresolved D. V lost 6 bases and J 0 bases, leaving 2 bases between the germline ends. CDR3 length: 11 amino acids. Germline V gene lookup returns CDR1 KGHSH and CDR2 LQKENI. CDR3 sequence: CASSYQETQYF. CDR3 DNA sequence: TGTGCCAGCTCCTACCAAGAGACCCAGTACTTC.

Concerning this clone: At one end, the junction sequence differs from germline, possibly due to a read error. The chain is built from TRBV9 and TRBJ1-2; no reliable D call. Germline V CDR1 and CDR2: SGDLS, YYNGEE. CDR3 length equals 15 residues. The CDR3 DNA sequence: TGTGCCAGCAACGTAGCTGGGGTGCCTAACTATGGCTACACCTTC. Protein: CASNVAGVPNYGYTF.

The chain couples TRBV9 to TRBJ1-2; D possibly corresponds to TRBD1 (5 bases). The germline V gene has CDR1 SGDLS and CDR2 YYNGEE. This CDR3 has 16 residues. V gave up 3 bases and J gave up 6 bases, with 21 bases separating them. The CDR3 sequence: CASSANSGTRLHGYTF. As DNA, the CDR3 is TGTGCCAGCAGCGCTAACTCCGGGACTAGACTTCATGGCTACACCTTC.

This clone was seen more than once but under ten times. The CDR3 reads CASSFMGELFF. For the CDR3, the DNA is TGTGCCAGCAGTTTTATGGGGGAGCTGTTTTTT. The rearrangement joins TRBV27 to TRBJ2-2, with no clear D. This CDR3 spans 11 amino acids. Trimming pared 3 bases from V and 8 bases from J, leaving 4 bases between. CDR1 and CDR2 from the germline V gene are MNHEY and SMNVEV (reference sequence).

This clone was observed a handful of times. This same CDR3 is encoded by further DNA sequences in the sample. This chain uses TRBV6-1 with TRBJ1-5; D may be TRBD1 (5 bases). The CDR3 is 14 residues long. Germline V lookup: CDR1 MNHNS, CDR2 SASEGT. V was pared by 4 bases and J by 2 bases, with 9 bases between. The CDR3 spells CASSGDRGNQPQHF. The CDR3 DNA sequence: TGTGCCAGCAGTGGAGACAGAGGCAATCAGCCCCAGCATTTT.

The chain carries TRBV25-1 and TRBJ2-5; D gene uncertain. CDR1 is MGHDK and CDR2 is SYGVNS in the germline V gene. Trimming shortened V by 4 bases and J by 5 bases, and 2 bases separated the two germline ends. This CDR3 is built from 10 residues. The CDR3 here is CASSGETQYF. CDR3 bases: TGTGCCAGCAGTGGTGAGACCCAGTACTTC.

For the CDR3, the DNA is TGTGCCAGCAGTTACCGGGGGGGCTATGAGCAGTTCTTC. It is translated as CASSYRGGYEQFF. The rearrangement uses TRBV6-5 and TRBJ2-1; TRBD2 aligns across 8 bases. Trimming at V came to 2 bases and at J to 8 bases, leaving 2 bases not matched to a gene. The germline gives CDR1 MNHEY, CDR2 SVGAGI. The length of the CDR3 is 13 residues.

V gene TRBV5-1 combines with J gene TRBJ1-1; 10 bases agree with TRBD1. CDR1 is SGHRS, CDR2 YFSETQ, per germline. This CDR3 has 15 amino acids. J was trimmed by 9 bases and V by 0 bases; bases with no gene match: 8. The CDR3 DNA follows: TGCGCCAGCAGCTTGGCCGGGACAGGGGTTGATCAAGCTTTCTTT. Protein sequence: CASSLAGTGVDQAFF.

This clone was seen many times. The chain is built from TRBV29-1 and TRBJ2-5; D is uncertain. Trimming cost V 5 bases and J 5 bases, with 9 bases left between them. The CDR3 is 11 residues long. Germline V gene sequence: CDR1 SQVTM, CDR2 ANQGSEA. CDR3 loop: CSVSRGETQYF. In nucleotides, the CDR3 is TGCAGCGTTTCGCGTGGGGAGACCCAGTACTTC.

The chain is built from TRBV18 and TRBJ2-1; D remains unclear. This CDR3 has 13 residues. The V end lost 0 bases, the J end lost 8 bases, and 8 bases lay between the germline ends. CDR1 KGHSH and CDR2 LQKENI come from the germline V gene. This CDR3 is CASSPPSVYEQFF. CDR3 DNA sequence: TGTGCCAGCTCACCACCGTCGGTTTATGAGCAGTTCTTC.

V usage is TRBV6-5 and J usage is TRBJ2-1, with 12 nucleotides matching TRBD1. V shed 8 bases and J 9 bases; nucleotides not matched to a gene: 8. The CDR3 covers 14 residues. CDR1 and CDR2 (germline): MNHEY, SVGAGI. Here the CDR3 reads CASGRGQGAGEQFF. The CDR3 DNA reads TGTGCCAGCGGCCGGGGACAGGGGGCAGGTGAGCAGTTCTTC.

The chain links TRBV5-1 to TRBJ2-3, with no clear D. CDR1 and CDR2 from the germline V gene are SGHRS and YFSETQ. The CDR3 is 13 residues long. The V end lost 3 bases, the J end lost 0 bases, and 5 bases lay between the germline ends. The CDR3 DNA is TGCGCCAGCAGCTCTTCTAGCACAGATACGCAGTATTTT. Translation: CASSSSSTDTQYF. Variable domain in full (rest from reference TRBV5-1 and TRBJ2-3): KAGVTQTPRYLIKTRGQQVTLSCSPISGHRSVSWYQQTPGQGLQFLFEYFSETQRNKGNFPGRFSGRQFSNSRSEMNVSTLELGDSALYLCASSSSSTDTQYFGPGTRLTVL.

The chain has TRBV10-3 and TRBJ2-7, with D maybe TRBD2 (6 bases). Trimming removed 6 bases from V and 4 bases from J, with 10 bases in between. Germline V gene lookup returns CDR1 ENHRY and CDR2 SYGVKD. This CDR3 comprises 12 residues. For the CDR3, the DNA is TGTGCCATCAGCCCCGGGAGATACGAGCAGTACTTC. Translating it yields CAISPGRYEQYF.

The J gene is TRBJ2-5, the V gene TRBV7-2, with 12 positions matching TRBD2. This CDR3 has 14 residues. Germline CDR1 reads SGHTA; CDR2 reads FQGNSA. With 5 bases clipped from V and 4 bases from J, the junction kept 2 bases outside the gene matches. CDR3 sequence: CASSPGLAGETQYF. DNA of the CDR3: TGTGCCAGCAGCCCGGGACTAGCGGGAGAGACCCAGTACTTC.

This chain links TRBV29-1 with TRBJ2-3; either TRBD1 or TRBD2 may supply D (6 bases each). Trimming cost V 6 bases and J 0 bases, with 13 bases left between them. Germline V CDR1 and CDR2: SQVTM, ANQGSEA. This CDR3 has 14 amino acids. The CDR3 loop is CSVPTGASTDTQYF. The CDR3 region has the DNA TGCAGCGTCCCGACGGGGGCTAGCACAGATACGCAGTATTTT.

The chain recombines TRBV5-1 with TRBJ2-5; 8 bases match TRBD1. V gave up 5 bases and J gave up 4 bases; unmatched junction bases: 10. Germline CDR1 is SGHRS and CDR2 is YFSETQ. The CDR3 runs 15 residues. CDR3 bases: TGCGCCAGCAGACCGGAACAGGGGGGAAGAGAGACCCAGTACTTC. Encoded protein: CASRPEQGGRETQYF.

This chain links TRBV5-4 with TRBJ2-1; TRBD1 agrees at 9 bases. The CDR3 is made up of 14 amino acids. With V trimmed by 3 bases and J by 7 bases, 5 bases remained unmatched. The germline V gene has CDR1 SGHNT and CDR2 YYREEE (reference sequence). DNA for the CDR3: TGTGCCAGCAGCTCCCCGACAGGGGGAAATGAGCAGTTCTTC. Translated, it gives CASSSPTGGNEQFF.

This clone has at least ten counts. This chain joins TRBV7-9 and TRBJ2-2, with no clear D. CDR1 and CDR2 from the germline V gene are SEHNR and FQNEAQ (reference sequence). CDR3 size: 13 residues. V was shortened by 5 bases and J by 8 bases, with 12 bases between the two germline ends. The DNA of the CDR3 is TGTGCCAGCAGCCCTCATACAATAGGGGAGCTGTTTTTT. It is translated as CASSPHTIGELFF.

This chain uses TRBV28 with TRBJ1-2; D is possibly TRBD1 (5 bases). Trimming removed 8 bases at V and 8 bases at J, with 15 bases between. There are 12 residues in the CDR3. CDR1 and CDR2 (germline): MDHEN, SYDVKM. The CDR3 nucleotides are TGTGCCAGCGCTCCGGGCAGGGCGGGCTACACCTTC. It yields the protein CASAPGRAGYTF.

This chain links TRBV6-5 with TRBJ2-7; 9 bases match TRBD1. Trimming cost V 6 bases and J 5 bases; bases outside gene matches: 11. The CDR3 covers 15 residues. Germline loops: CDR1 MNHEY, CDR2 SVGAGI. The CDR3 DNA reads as TGTGCCAGCAGATCCCGAGACAGGGGGTACCACGAGCAGTACTTC. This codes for CASRSRDRGYHEQYF.

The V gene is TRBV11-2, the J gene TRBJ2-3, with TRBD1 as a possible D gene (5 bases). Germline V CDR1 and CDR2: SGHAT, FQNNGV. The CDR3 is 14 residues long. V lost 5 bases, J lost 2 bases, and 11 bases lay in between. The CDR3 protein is CASSTRQFTDTQYF. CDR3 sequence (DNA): TGTGCCAGCAGCACCCGACAGTTCACAGATACGCAGTATTTT.

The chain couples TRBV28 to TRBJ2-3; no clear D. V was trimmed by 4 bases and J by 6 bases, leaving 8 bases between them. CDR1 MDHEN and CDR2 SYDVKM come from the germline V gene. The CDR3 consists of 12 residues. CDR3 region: CASSSPVDTQYF. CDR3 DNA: TGTGCCAGCAGTTCCCCTGTTGATACGCAGTATTTT.